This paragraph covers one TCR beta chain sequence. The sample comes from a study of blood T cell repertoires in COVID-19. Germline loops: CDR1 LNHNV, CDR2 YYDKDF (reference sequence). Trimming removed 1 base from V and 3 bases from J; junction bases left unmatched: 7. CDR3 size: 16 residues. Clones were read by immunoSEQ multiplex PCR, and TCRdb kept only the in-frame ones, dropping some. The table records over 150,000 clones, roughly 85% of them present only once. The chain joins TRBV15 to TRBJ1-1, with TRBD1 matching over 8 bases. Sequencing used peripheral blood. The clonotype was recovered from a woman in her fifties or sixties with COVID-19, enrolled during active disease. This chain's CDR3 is CATSRGQGILDTEAFF. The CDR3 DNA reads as TGTGCCACCAGCAGAGGACAGGGGATACTGGACACTGAAGCTTTCTTT. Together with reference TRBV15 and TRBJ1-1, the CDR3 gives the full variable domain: DAMVIQNPRYQVTQFGKPVTLSCSQTLNHNVMYWYQQKSSQAPKLLFHYYDKDFNNEADTPDNFQSRRPNTSFCFLDIRSPGLGDTAMYLCATSRGQGILDTEAFFGQGTRLTVV.